This T cell receptor beta chain was profiled in a study of cytomegalovirus exposure and HLA in healthy donors (dated by TCRdb to the late 2010s). The study in broad terms: In an earlier analysis of some 610 of the donors, 276 Gb of sequence data and 90 million to 120 million unique TCR beta sequences from about 190 million T cells were reported. Of the roughly 430 genotyped donors, roughly 80% fell in the genetic ancestry cluster associated with self-reported Caucasian donors. Every discovery cohort repertoire had been produced on one sequencing platform. In addition to the first cohort of 666 subjects, a separate validation cohort of approximately 110 different subjects was used. In a later analysis, previously published TCR beta repertoires from more than 500 donors were re-analyzed and high-resolution HLA genotyping was added so that TCR occurrence patterns could be studied. HLA typing covered class I and class II loci at four-digit resolution. To decide whether each TCR beta V gene segment behaved as functional or pseudogenic, an earlier analysis of some 580 of the donors relied on high-throughput TCR beta sequencing. A later genetic analysis used genome-wide SNP genotypes for 398 of the 666 donors, treating that subset as a discovery cohort. Alongside the repertoire data, information on donor age, sex, ethnicity and CMV serostatus was compiled. Roughly 5 DR-DQ haplotypes were treated as single units for association and clustering because of strong linkage in the cohort. The study aimed to test whether signatures of past pathogen exposure could be identified by cataloging public T cell receptors. An early release that covered roughly 600 HLA-typed donors contained approximately 300 gigabases of sequencing data and about 84 million unique TCR sequences. On average, roughly 250,000 unique TCR beta nucleotide sequences were sequenced per donor among 398 genotyped donors of the cohort, with roughly a sixth of those sequences being non-productive. Using immunosequencing, the study profiled T cell repertoires from some 670 subjects and related those repertoires to cytomegalovirus serostatus. The number of typed donors differed by locus: 629-630 for A, B, C, DRB1 and DQB1; about 520 for DQA1; approximately 600 for DPA1; and 400 to 480 for DPB1. Rather than drawing on any new phenotypic data, the later analysis identified candidate immune exposures from TCR beta sequences and the way those sequences occurred across donors. To predict cytomegalovirus infection status, the study brought together high-throughput TCR immunosequencing, statistical association of individual TCRs with disease status, and machine learning. Broad study findings and their caveats: A few of the identified cytomegalovirus-associated TCR beta chains were confirmed in vitro to be specific for cytomegalovirus antigens. Most CMV-associated TCR beta chains appeared to be HLA-restricted in a later analysis, and the HLA associations seemed to be driven largely by CMV exposure. A later genetic analysis reported fewer N-insertions in productive TCRs among donors in an Asian-associated ancestry cluster than the roughly 670-donor mean. According to the authors, the approach could potentially be generalized to other disease states and immunological phenotypes. A further reported finding was that TCR beta sequences accurately predicted the HLA-A and HLA-B alleles for most subjects in the first cohort. In both the original and validation cohorts, the classifier was reported to diagnose cytomegalovirus status with high specificity and sensitivity. Because HLA typing was unavailable for some donors at each locus, only the typed subset was used in association tests. The study gave a list of about 170 TCR beta chains associated with cytomegalovirus. A later analysis found that HLA-associated TCR beta chains were more clonally expanded and had lower generation probabilities than equally common non-associated chains. This cohort had only TCR beta chains sequenced, and the lack of alpha or paired-chain data limited which features could be detected. Immune exposure information for the cohort was limited to CMV serostatus. When HLA alleles, especially DR and DQ, strongly co-occurred, attributing TCR associations to individual alleles was difficult. Broadly in line with IMGT annotations, most TCR beta V segments showed up in productive rearrangements about 90% or about 30% of the time in an earlier analysis of 450 to 600 of the donors. Specific HLA alleles were associated with about 17,000 TCR beta sequences at a false discovery rate of 0.05 in a later analysis. A later genetic analysis associated a missense DCLRE1C variant with V-gene and J-gene trimming of TCR beta chains, and an independent cohort replicated the association. Correlated functional status among segregating V segments might reflect linkage disequilibrium, but an unknown experimental factor could not be ruled out. Presence/absence analyses assumed roughly uniform sequencing depth across donors, an assumption that may not hold. A group of highly shared sequence variants was considered likely to be a technical artifact of the sequencing pipeline. In a later analysis, the rate of TCR association differed among HLA loci, with DRB1 alleles having the most associated TCRs and HLA-C alleles having the fewest. Most TCR sequences were seen in very few donors, while some public TCRs were found in many individuals. A later analysis reported that several top co-occurrence clusters appeared linked to parvovirus B19, influenza, CMV and Epstein-Barr virus. Some IMGT-functional V segments, including TRBV6-2 and TRBV6-3, could not be told apart with the 87-base-pair reads, so those segments were excluded. Approximately 18 rarely observed V segments, including chromosome 9 orphons, were excluded from the earlier analysis of approximately 600 of the donors because counts were too low.

The protocol used for the library was the immunoSEQ multiplex PCR assay. For the multiplex PCR, a mixture combining 60 forward primers for TCR Vbeta segments and 13 reverse primers for TCR Jbeta segments was used. Amplification of the CDR3 region of rearranged TCR beta genes was performed with a multiplex PCR assay on genomic DNA. The Illumina HiSeq System was used to sequence the amplified TCR beta libraries as 87-base-pair reads. The source study handled its data this way. In a later analysis, tens of millions of unique TCR beta chains were counted across the roughly 670 repertoires, and about 10 million of these chains were shared by at least two donors. Raw reads were error-corrected and collapsed into unique sequences with a nearest-neighbor algorithm that merged closely related sequences to remove PCR and sequencing errors. To assign V, D and J gene segments, CDR3 sequences were aligned to IMGT reference sequences. For a sequence to be retained, at least a six-nucleotide match to both a V gene segment and a J gene segment was required. A rearrangement counted as productive if the CDR3 had no stop codons and remained in frame with V and J, and every other rearrangement counted as non-productive. Following IMGT convention, CDR3 was defined as the stretch from the second conserved V-encoded cysteine to the conserved J-encoded phenylalanine. In an earlier analysis of around 540 of the donors, sequences lacking an unambiguous match to a single V gene segment were excluded. In an earlier analysis of approximately 500 of the donors, a V segment was called functional when productive rearrangements were above 56.7%, and segregating when the standard deviation between donors exceeded 5%. To diagnose cytomegalovirus status from the catalog of TCR beta chain sequences, a statistical classification framework was built. V and J gene assignment, in a later analysis, came from comparing TCR nucleotide sequences with IMGT/GENE-DB human TR gene sequences. A later analysis assigned CDR3 sequences and most-parsimonious VDJ recombination scenarios with the TCRdist pipeline. In a later analysis, every TCR beta chain was defined by the combination of its CDR3 amino acid sequence and its V-gene family, and reads without a unique V-gene family were dropped. To address suspected cross-contamination and a sequencing artifact, a later analysis removed around 590 highly shared, low-generation-probability nucleotide sequences. In a later analysis, a clonal expansion index for each public chain was calculated from normalized within-repertoire ranks of inferred template counts. In a later analysis, generation probabilities were computed with a VDJ recombination model fitted to out-of-frame rearrangements, and the resulting probabilities were checked against IGoR. A later analysis scored TCR-TCR, TCR-HLA and TCR-CMV co-occurrence with hypergeometric tests, applying a repertoire-size bias correction to TCR pairs. A later analysis estimated false discovery rates by permuting HLA or CMV assignments 20 times. In a later analysis, co-occurring TCRs were grouped using DBSCAN, with TCRdist sequence similarity added in when clustering inside HLA-allele-positive subsets. Co-occurrence clustering excluded repertoires with fewer than 30,000 or more than 120,000 public chains, plus five with anomalous nucleotide sharing. TCRdb holds this immuneACCESS table with in-frame rearrangements only. Some clones are missing; in checked studies, unresolved V genes explain under half, and the rest has no known cause. That table is the source of V, J and clone size, and D and trimming were worked out from the DNA. The sample's own table lists about 160,000 clones. The ten biggest clones cover around 1.2% of the sample.

In total, approximately 690 healthy bone marrow donors made up the cohort. At the time of sampling, all cohort members were nominally healthy, though unrecorded immune exposures were likely present. The donor was CMV seronegative and was included in the group of about 350 seronegative cohort members. Every donor gave a peripheral blood sample, and the peripheral blood mononuclear cells from that sample were used for TCR beta sequencing. Genomic DNA extraction from the blood cell samples was performed with the Qiagen DNeasy Blood Extraction Kit. The CDR3, from cysteine to phenylalanine, totals 11 residues. Only the CDR3 DNA stays, 33 bases, in frame from base 1. V lost 7 bases and J lost 3 bases; the stretch between them is 10 bases long. The germline V gene encodes CDR1 SQVTM and CDR2 ANQGSEA. Points on this clone: Its recognized antigen is unknown.

In this chain, TRBV29-1 is recombined with TRBJ2-7, with TRBD2 perhaps the D gene, on 5 matching bases. The origin of this receptor is a woman aged 60 to 75 in good health and CMV-seronegative. Specimen: PBMCs. The CDR3 is CSGGRDYEQYF. The DNA reads TGCAGCGGTGGACGGGACTACGAGCAGTACTTC.